The sequence of this T cell receptor beta chain was determined in a study of PD-1 blockade in classical Hodgkin lymphoma. The study, taken as a whole, reports: It was CD4+ TCR diversity, not CD8+, that rose significantly by C4D1.

Brentuximab vedotin exposure varied, and every patient relapsed after autologous stem cell transplantation. Patients had relapsed/refractory classical Hodgkin lymphoma with complete response, partial response or progressive disease as best response. Regarding this clone: What it recognizes is unknown.

This table comes from immunoSEQ multiplex PCR, and its TCRdb copy is limited to in-frame clones, with some not included. The repertoire holds some 6,800 clones, over 65% seen once, with around 46% in the top ten. Germline V lookup: CDR1 SQVTM, CDR2 ANQGSEA. CDR3 length: 14 residues. V dropped 4 bases and J dropped 3; count of bases not matched to a gene: 6. Sequencing was performed on peripheral blood mononuclear cells (PBMCs), taken before the second cycle of nivolumab. This chain links TRBV29-1 with TRBJ2-3; 8 bases map to TRBD2. This TCR was recovered from a human donor with classical Hodgkin lymphoma. In DNA form, the CDR3 reads TGCAGCGTTGGAACGGGAGGGAGAACAGATACGCAGTATTTT. Its translation: CSVGTGGRTDTQYF.